This paragraph reports one TCR beta chain. This entry comes from a study of blood T cell repertoires in COVID-19. The junction had 6 bases not matched to a gene; V was cut back by 6 bases and J by 2 bases. Germline V gene data show CDR1 as SGHAT and CDR2 as FQNNGV. The CDR3 extends over 15 amino acids. Assay: immunoSEQ multiplex PCR; the TCRdb copy retains only in-frame clones and omits some. The sample has under 300,000 clones, around nine tenths seen once. V gene TRBV11-2 combines with J gene TRBJ1-3; the match to TRBD1 covers 8 bases. Sequencing used PBMCs or T cells enriched from blood (not recorded which). This clonotype was sampled from a woman in her late teens or twenties who had recovered from COVID-19. The CDR3 DNA follows: TGTGCCAGCAGTTCAACAGGGGGAGCTGGAAACACCATATATTTT. Protein sequence: CASSSTGGAGNTIYF.